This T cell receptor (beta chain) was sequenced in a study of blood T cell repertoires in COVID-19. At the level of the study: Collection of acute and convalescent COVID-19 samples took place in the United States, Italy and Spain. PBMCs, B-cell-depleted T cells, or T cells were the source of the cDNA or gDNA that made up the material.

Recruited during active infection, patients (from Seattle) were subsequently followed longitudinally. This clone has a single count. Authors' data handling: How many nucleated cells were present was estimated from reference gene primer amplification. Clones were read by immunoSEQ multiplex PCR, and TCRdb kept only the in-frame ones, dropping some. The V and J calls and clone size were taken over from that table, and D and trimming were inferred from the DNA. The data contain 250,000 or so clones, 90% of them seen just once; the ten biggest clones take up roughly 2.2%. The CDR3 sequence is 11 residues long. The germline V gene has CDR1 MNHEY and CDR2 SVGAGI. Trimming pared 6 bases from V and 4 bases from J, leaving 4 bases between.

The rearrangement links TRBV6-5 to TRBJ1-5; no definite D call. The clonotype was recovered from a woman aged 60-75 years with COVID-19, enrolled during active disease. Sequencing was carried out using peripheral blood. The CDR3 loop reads CASSMNQPQHF. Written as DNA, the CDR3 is TGTGCCAGCAGCATGAATCAGCCCCAGCATTTT.